The clone carrying this T cell receptor (beta chain) is deemed medium-sized (0.01 to 0.1%). Thyroid surgery was preceded by no treatment in any patient. This sample stems from a study of metastatic and nonmetastatic thyroid tumors. V was pared by 5 bases and J by 6 bases, with 8 bases between. The CDR3 runs to 11 residues. The V gene's germline CDR1 is MNHEY and CDR2 SVGEGT. TCRdb ran MiXCR on the PCR reads. Of about 59,000 clones detected, roughly 15% appear once; the ten largest clones hold roughly a tenth. The rearrangement links TRBV6-2 or TRBV6-3 to TRBJ2-7, with D perhaps TRBD1 (5 bases). Sequencing was performed on blood. The receptor comes from a male donor with papillary thyroid cancer or a benign thyroid nodule (not recorded which). Some clones in this sample may be carry-over from other donors' samples. In DNA, the CDR3 is TGTGCCAGCAGTCAAACAGGCGAGCAGTACGTC. Translation: CASSQTGEQYV.